This TCR beta chain emerged from a study of regulatory T cells in long-lasting Graves disease. General study findings and limits: Lower TCR diversity characterized persistent Graves' patients relative to newly diagnosed patients. Gene preferences differed: TRBV28, TRBJ1-2, TRBJ2-5 in persistent cases.

Germline lookup yields CDR1 MGHDK and CDR2 SYGVNS. Germline trimming cut 6 bases from V and 7 bases from J; bases unmatched to any gene: 5. This CDR3 contains 14 residues. Construction of the TCR beta libraries employed iRepertoire HTBI primers in conjunction with Arm-PCR of CDR3 regions. TCRdb re-derived calls from the multiplex PCR reads in MiXCR, one entry per CDR3 protein. The table includes more than 300,000 distinct CDR3 sequences, 20% detected once. This clonotype was detected many times. The antigen is undetermined. Time point noted: persistent/refractory GD, antithyroid drugs over 5 years with positive TRAb. PBMC-derived RNA was used for the TCR library.

This specimen was peripheral blood mononuclear cells (PBMCs), taken when the disease was refractory, from a patient treated with antithyroid drugs. V and J are TRBV25-1 and TRBJ2-7; 14 bases line up with TRBD2. This clonotype was obtained from a female donor with Graves disease. CDR3 DNA sequence: TGTGCCAGCAGAGGGACTAGCGGGAGTCGTGAGCAGTACTTC. Protein sequence: CASRGTSGSREQYF.